These 23 T cell receptor beta chains came from one sample sequenced in a study of T cell responses to AZD1222 COVID-19 vaccine. Data came from immunoSEQ multiplex PCR; TCRdb stores just in-frame clones and leaves some out. The sample holds 150,000 to 170,000 clones, 86% seen once. Material: peripheral blood, obtained on day 0 of MenACWY control vaccination. Receptor source: an adult in good health.

This clone has more than one count but fewer than ten. CDR3 nucleotides: TGTGCCAGCAGCCGACCGGGGGCTGGGGAGCTGTTTTTT. This gives the protein CASSRPGAGELFF. The chain joins TRBV11-2 to TRBJ2-2; D assignment may be TRBD1 or TRBD2 (6 bases each). Trimming removed 5 bases from V and 8 bases from J, with 12 bases in between. Germline-derived CDR1 and CDR2 are SGHAT and FQNNGV. The CDR3 is 13 residues long.

This clone is a singleton in its sample. The final CDR3 position lacks the conserved phenylalanine or tryptophan, pointing to a likely read error. It is unclear where the CDR3 begins or ends on the DNA, so no DNA is shown, and the CDR3 is as TCRdb lists it. The chain recombines TRBV7-8 with TRBJ2-7; no check of the table's D call, TRBD2, against the DNA was made. The CDR3 has 13 residues if both end residues are counted. CDR1 and CDR2 from the germline V gene are SGHVS and FQNEAQ. CDR3 protein: CASSQTGTSGALL.

The chain joins TRBV28 to TRBJ2-7; the D gene could be TRBD1 or TRBD2 (5 bases each). The CDR3 has 18 amino acids. Germline V gene sequence: CDR1 MDHEN, CDR2 SYDVKM. Trimming removed 2 bases from V and 7 bases from J, with 27 bases in between. In DNA form, the CDR3 reads TGTGCCAGCAGTTTAGGGGGTTTTGAACAGAGCCATTTGGGGGAGCAGTACGTC. Amino acid sequence: CASSLGGFEQSHLGEQYV.

The chain's CDR3 is CASSPWRGDTEAFF. The CDR3 nucleotides are TGTGCCAGCAGCCCCTGGCGGGGCGACACTGAAGCTTTCTTT. The rearrangement uses TRBV7-2 and TRBJ1-1, with a possible D match to TRBD1 (5 bases). CDR1 is SGHTA, CDR2 FQGNSA, per germline. Trimming cost V 5 bases and J 3 bases, with 13 bases left between them. The CDR3 spans 14 residues.

The chain uses TRBV7-9 and TRBJ2-7; D is unresolved. Germline CDR1 is SEHNR and CDR2 is FQNEAQ (reference sequence). Deletions cut 5 bases from V and 0 bases from J, with 8 bases between. The CDR3 runs to 13 residues. CDR3 nucleotides: TGTGCCAGCAGCCCCCAGGCCTCCTACGAGCAGTACTTC. Protein sequence: CASSPQASYEQYF.

The chain is built from TRBV14 and TRBJ2-1, with 13 nucleotides matching TRBD2. CDR1 and CDR2 from the germline V gene are SGHDN and FVKESK. The CDR3 spans 17 residues. The V gene end was trimmed by 4 bases and the J gene end by 0 bases; junction bases not matched to a gene: 3. The CDR3 loop reads CASSPGLAGRSYNEQFF. The CDR3 nucleotides read TGTGCCAGCAGCCCGGGACTAGCGGGACGCTCCTACAATGAGCAGTTCTTC.

The V call is TRBV3-1 (or the pseudogene TRBV3-2), the J call TRBJ1-2; 8 positions agree with TRBD1. Losses at the gene ends were 3 bases for V and 8 bases for J; bases not matched to a gene: 14. There are 16 residues in the CDR3. Germline-derived CDR1 and CDR2 are LGHDT and YNNKEL (reference sequence). As DNA, the CDR3 is TGTGCCAGCAGCCACCAGGGGGCGCGGGGACGAGACGGCTACACCTTC. This translates into CASSHQGARGRDGYTF.

The chain links TRBV19 to TRBJ1-5; no definite D call. CDR3 length equals 14 residues. Germline loops: CDR1 LNHDA, CDR2 SQIVND (reference sequence). The V gene lost 5 bases and the J gene lost 5 bases, with 13 bases spanning the gap. The CDR3 bases are TGTGCCAGTAGTTCGACCTGGGGAGATCAGCCCCAGCATTTT. Residues: CASSSTWGDQPQHF.

The rearrangement uses TRBV5-4 and TRBJ1-6, with TRBD1 matching 7 bases. There are 17 residues in the CDR3. Unmatched junction bases numbered 13, after V lost 3 bases and J lost 7 bases. Germline V gives CDR1 SGHNT, CDR2 YYREEE (reference sequence). Here the CDR3 DNA reads TGTGCCAGCAGCTACCCTCGGGGAGGGGGCTTAAATTCACCCCTCCACTTT. Its translation is CASSYPRGGGLNSPLHF.

The J gene is TRBJ1-4, the V gene TRBV7-2; D remains unclear. Germline V gives CDR1 SGHTA, CDR2 FQGNSA. The CDR3 runs 13 residues. V lost 4 bases to trimming and J lost 8 bases, with 11 bases between them. CDR3 bases: TGTGCCAGCAGCTCCCTAGGCAGAGAAAAACTGTTTTTT. It codes for CASSSLGREKLFF.

The rearrangement uses TRBV29-1 and TRBJ2-7; D possibly corresponds to TRBD1 (5 bases). The V end was cut by 4 bases, the J end by 3 bases, with 10 bases between. Looked up from germline, CDR1 is SQVTM and CDR2 is ANQGSEA. CDR3 length equals 12 residues. The CDR3 sequence: CSVGGDSYEQYF. CDR3 nucleotide sequence: TGCAGCGTTGGAGGAGACAGCTACGAGCAGTACTTC.

This sequence joins TRBV24-1 and TRBJ2-5; D gene uncertain. The CDR3 sequence is 16 residues long. V was pared by 3 bases and J by 2 bases, with 15 bases between. Germline CDR1 reads KGHDR; CDR2 reads SFDVKD. For the CDR3, the DNA is TGTGCCACCAGTGATCCAACGGCAGGTGGACAAGAGACCCAGTACTTC. Translated, it gives CATSDPTAGGQETQYF.

The chain couples TRBV6-5 to TRBJ2-1; D unresolved. The germline CDR1 and CDR2 sequences are MNHEY and SVGAGI. V lost 2 bases to trimming and J lost 9 bases, with 8 bases between them. The CDR3 spans 12 residues. As DNA, the CDR3 is TGTGCCAGCAGTTACCCGACTGGTGAGCAGTTCTTC. This encodes CASSYPTGEQFF.

This chain uses TRBV4-2 with TRBJ1-1, with 7 bases matching TRBD1. Trimming took 0 bases from V and 1 from J; bases not matched to a gene: 14. Germline CDR1 reads LGHNA; CDR2 reads YNFKEQ. CDR3 length equals 19 residues. CDR3 amino acids: CASSQEQGRMASPNTEAFF. The CDR3 coding sequence is TGTGCCAGCAGCCAAGAACAGGGGCGCATGGCTAGTCCGAACACTGAAGCTTTCTTT.

This rearrangement joins TRBV27 to TRBJ2-1; D is perhaps TRBD1 or TRBD2 (5 bases each). V was shortened by 6 bases and J by 9 bases, with 21 bases between the two germline ends. CDR3 size: 15 residues. Germline V gene sequence: CDR1 MNHEY, CDR2 SMNVEV (reference sequence). Here the CDR3 reads CASSILPPGTGEQFF. The DNA of the CDR3 is TGTGCCAGCAGCATACTACCACCCGGGACGGGTGAGCAGTTCTTC.

The chain recombines TRBV11-2 with TRBJ2-3; no firm D call. The CDR3 is 12 amino acids. Germline V lookup: CDR1 SGHAT, CDR2 FQNNGV. With 0 bases removed from V and 8 bases from J, the gap between germline ends came to 6 bases. The DNA of the CDR3 is TGTGCCAGCAGCTTAGATCCGGGTACGCAGTATTTT. This gives the protein CASSLDPGTQYF.

The chain uses TRBV23-1 and TRBJ1-5; D is unresolved. TRBV23-1 is filed as an ORF, its function uncertain. The CDR3 runs 18 residues. V was cut by 0 bases and J by 0 bases, with 15 bases left in between. The CDR3 loop reads CASSQSRKAEYSNQPQHF. CDR3 DNA sequence: TGCGCCAGCAGTCAATCGAGGAAGGCGGAATATAGCAATCAGCCCCAGCATTTT.

The rearrangement joins TRBV24-1 to TRBJ2-3; possibly TRBD2 for D (5 bases). The CDR3 consists of 15 residues. Germline CDR1 reads KGHDR; CDR2 reads SFDVKD. The V end lost 3 bases, the J end lost 1 base, and 10 bases lay between the germline ends. Here the CDR3 DNA reads TGTGCCACCAGTGATCGGACTCACGGCACAGATACGCAGTATTTT. Translated, it gives CATSDRTHGTDTQYF.

A single count supports this clone. The CDR3 region is CASSRGLNTEAFF. The CDR3 DNA is TGCGCCAGCAGCCGGGGGCTGAACACTGAAGCTTTCTTT. V gene TRBV5-1 combines with J gene TRBJ1-1; D may be TRBD1 (6 bases). V dropped 4 bases and J dropped 0 bases, with 7 bases sitting between them. The CDR3 has 13 amino acids. Germline lookup yields CDR1 SGHRS and CDR2 YFSETQ. Based on the CDR3 plus reference TRBV5-1 and TRBJ1-1, the full variable domain is KAGVTQTPRYLIKTRGQQVTLSCSPISGHRSVSWYQQTPGQGLQFLFEYFSETQRNKGNFPGRFSGRQFSNSRSEMNVSTLELGDSALYLCASSRGLNTEAFFGQGTRLTVV.

This chain links TRBV12-3 or TRBV12-4 with TRBJ2-3; D uncertain. CDR3 length: 12 amino acids. Trimming pared 3 bases from V and 10 bases from J, leaving 11 bases between. The CDR3 protein is CASSFESVAQYF. The CDR3 coding sequence is TGTGCCAGCAGTTTCGAGAGTGTAGCGCAGTATTTT.

This clone has only one observation. This chain joins TRBV27 and TRBJ2-3; D possibly matches TRBD1 or TRBD2 (5 bases each). V was clipped by 8 bases and J by 0 bases, with 12 bases between them. Germline-derived CDR1 and CDR2 are MNHEY and SMNVEV (reference sequence). The CDR3 consists of 14 residues. CDR3 residues: CASGLGVSTDTQYF. The DNA of the CDR3 is TGTGCCAGCGGGTTGGGGGTTAGCACAGATACGCAGTATTTT.

The chain joins TRBV6-2 or TRBV6-3 to TRBJ2-1; either TRBD1 or TRBD2 may fit D (7 bases each). This CDR3 contains 15 residues. CDR1 and CDR2 from the germline V gene are MNHEY and SVGEGT. Trimming removed 5 bases from V and 9 bases from J, with 20 bases in between. The chain's CDR3 is CASSLIQGGASEQFF. DNA for the CDR3: TGTGCCAGCAGTCTTATCCAGGGGGGGGCTAGTGAGCAGTTCTTC.

The chain is built from TRBV28 and TRBJ2-3; 10 bases match TRBD1. Germline CDR1 MDHEN, CDR2 SYDVKM. With 6 bases clipped from V and 1 base from J, the junction kept 7 bases outside the gene matches. The CDR3 runs 16 residues. CDR3 region: CASRLGGTGGTDTQYF. CDR3 DNA: TGTGCCAGCAGACTAGGAGGGACAGGGGGCACAGATACGCAGTATTTT.